This paragraph reports one T cell receptor beta chain. The antigen is unknown. Using its own MiXCR run on the RT-PCR reads, TCRdb lists one record per CDR3 protein. There are approximately 730,000 distinct CDR3 sequences in the sample; roughly 14% occur only once, and around 7.3% lies in the top ten. This CDR3 spans 16 amino acids. Germline V gene data show CDR1 as SGHVS and CDR2 as FNYEAQ. Unmatched junction bases numbered 9, after V lost 5 bases and J lost 4 bases. The record originates from a study of response to subunit inactivated influenza vaccine. Study-wide points: The authors suggested that few new T cells are recruited per seasonal influenza vaccination.

This specimen consisted of PBMCs from blood, obtained roughly 2 weeks before vaccination. The rearrangement uses TRBV7-6 and TRBJ2-7; 12 bases agree with TRBD2. This clonotype was obtained from a man aged 45-65 years who received an inactivated influenza vaccine. The CDR3 nucleotides are TGTGCCAGCAGCCGTACTAGCGGGGGGTTTCGGTACGAGCAGTACTTC. This sequence encodes CASSRTSGGFRYEQYF.